This T cell receptor beta chain stems from a study of neurological immune-mediated disorders (dated by TCRdb to between 2018 and 2020). Regarding the complete study: Peripheral blood TCR-beta repertoires from patients with HTLV-I-associated myelopathy (HAM/TSP), patients with multiple sclerosis, and healthy controls were compared in the study using UMI-based sequencing. Longitudinal samples, technical triplicates and paired sorted CD4+ and CD8+ T-cell subsets, alongside PBMC samples, were included among the approximately 110 TCR-beta libraries. Each longitudinal HAM/TSP and healthy donor was sampled at 3 time-points spaced at roughly 3-40 month intervals. Of the 65 to 70 subjects in the cohort, approximately 15 were HAM/TSP patients, around 34 were multiple sclerosis patients, and 20 were healthy controls. Overall study outcomes, separate from this receptor: TCR clonal expansion was highest in HAM/TSP patients and lowest in MS patients, with MS patients falling below even healthy controls. Across subjects, expanded clones never shared an identical CDR3 amino acid sequence, which suggests that the TCR-beta repertoires in every group were private.

cDNA synthesis used template-switch 5'RACE with a primer carrying a 10-nucleotide random unique molecular identifier tagging each TCR transcript. Every sequencing run yielded over 180 million TCR-beta sequences covering 15-18 subjects. Total RNA was extracted with the RNeasy kit. TCR-beta VDJ regions were amplified with primers for the TCR constant region and the 5'RACE anchor, using the KAPA Real-time Library Amplification kit. Sample indexes and Illumina adaptors were added in a first PCR, after which library yield was increased in a second PCR. After Ampure bead purification, the roughly 650 bp TCR product was size-selected on a 2% E-gel SizeSelection system. Before pooling, library quality was assessed on a Bioanalyzer, concentration was determined with Qubit, and library quantification was performed with the Kapa Library Quantification kit. An Illumina HiSeq 2500 sequenced the libraries paired-end 2 x 150 bp. To increase sequence diversity, about 25-31% phiX was spiked into each library pool. The paper's data handling went like this. Quality-filtered reads were processed with the UMI-based MiGEC pipeline, which removed over 75% of raw TCR sequences during error correction. VDJ genes were aligned to IMGT germline references, and clonotypes were defined by unique CDR3 amino acid sequence plus V-J genes. VDJtools evaluated clonal expansion, Shannon diversity and CDR3 relatedness (CalcPairwiseDistances, ClusterSamples); CLCbio workbench built phylogenetic trees. Clones with at least 8 unique UMIs were defined as expanded, with this threshold being based on coefficient-of-variation modelling across technical triplicates. The raw public data were reprocessed by TCRdb itself: fastp quality trimming at Q25, MiXCR clonotype calling, in-frame beta chains only. When rows share a CDR3 protein, they turn into one entry using the most common DNA and genes. The V and J calls, along with clone size, are taken from TCRdb and not from the paper's own processing. This sample lists under 50,000 distinct CDR3 sequences; about an eighth were detected once. The ten largest clones capture roughly 4.8% of the sample.

This clonotype has a count of ten or more. Its antigen target is currently unknown. Qualities for individual bases were not recorded, and no much larger clone is one base off. The germline V gene provides CDR1 SGHTA and CDR2 FQGNSA. Ends trimmed: V by 3 bases, J by 0 bases; bases unmatched to a gene: 2. CDR3 length: 15 amino acids, cysteine to phenylalanine. CDR3 DNA only is kept here, 45 bases in frame from base 1. What the time point label conveys for this sample: longitudinal time-point 2. For unsorted PBMC libraries, 2 million PBMCs were used after storage in RNAlater at -80 degrees C until RNA extraction. PBMCs were separated from peripheral blood using Ficoll-Hypaque density gradient centrifugation and then cryopreserved in liquid nitrogen.

Specimen: PBMCs. The sequence joins TRBV7-2 to TRBJ2-5; 9 of the junction bases match TRBD2. The clonotype comes from a male donor with HTLV-1-associated myelopathy (HAM/TSP). The nucleotide sequence is TGTGCCAGCAGCTTTCAGCGGGGGGACCAAGAGACCCAGTACTTC. The translation is CASSFQRGDQETQYF.